This entry lists 18 T cell receptor beta chains sequenced from one sample in a study of cytomegalovirus exposure and HLA in healthy donors. With 60 Vbeta and 13 Jbeta primers, the PCR was carried out. TCRdb keeps only in-frame clones here, not all; method: immunoSEQ multiplex PCR. The sample gives 120,000 or so clones, 70% to 90% of which show up once; more than 1.5% is in the top ten. Source material: PBMCs. These receptors originate from a man between 35 and 55 years old in good health and CMV-seronegative.

This sequence joins TRBV19 and TRBJ1-1; TRBD1 is a possible D gene (6 bases). From germline, CDR1 is LNHDA and CDR2 SQIVND (reference sequence). The CDR3 consists of 15 residues. Trimming removed 6 bases at V and 1 base at J, with 15 bases between. Written as DNA, the CDR3 is TGTGCCAGTAGACTACAGGGTGGCGAGAACACTGAAGCTTTCTTT. Translating gives CASRLQGGENTEAFF. The full variable domain, with the rest looked up from reference TRBV19 and TRBJ1-1, is DGGITQSPKYLFRKEGQNVTLSCEQNLNHDAMYWYRQDPGQGLRLIYYSQIVNDFQKGDIAEGYSVSREKKESFPLTVTSAQKNPTAFYLCASRLQGGENTEAFFGQGTRLTVV.

The chain carries TRBV7-9 and TRBJ2-7; 7 bases align to TRBD1. Germline values: CDR1 SEHNR, CDR2 FQNEAQ (reference sequence). The CDR3 is 14 residues long. V lost 5 bases to trimming and J lost 6 bases; unmatched junction nucleotides: 10. As DNA, the CDR3 is TGTGCCAGCAGCCTGGACAGGAAAGGCGGCGAGCAGTACTTC. It translates to CASSLDRKGGEQYF. Complete variable domain (other parts from reference TRBV7-9 and TRBJ2-7): DTGVSQNPRHKITKRGQNVTFRCDPISEHNRLYWYRQTLGQGPEFLTYFQNEAQLEKSRLLSDRFSAERPKGSFSTLEIQRTEQGDSAMYLCASSLDRKGGEQYFGPGTRLTVT.

This clone has only one observation. The chain is built from TRBV10-3 and TRBJ2-7; TRBD2 agrees at 8 bases. Germline-derived CDR1 and CDR2 are ENHRY and SYGVKD. With 2 bases clipped from V and 2 bases from J, the junction kept 8 bases outside the gene matches. CDR3 length equals 16 residues. The CDR3 region has the DNA TGTGCCATCAGTGAGGAGGCCCCGGGGGGGCCCTACGAGCAGTACTTC. Protein: CAISEEAPGGPYEQYF.

The rearrangement uses TRBV6-5 and TRBJ1-1; D is possibly TRBD1 (5 bases). The length of the CDR3 is 15 residues. V lost 7 bases and J lost 1, with 16 bases in between. Germline assignment: CDR1 MNHEY and CDR2 SVGAGI. The CDR3 DNA reads as TGTGCCAGCAACACCCGGGGGAGCGCGAACACTGAAGCTTTCTTT. Protein: CASNTRGSANTEAFF.

V usage is TRBV6-5 and J usage is TRBJ2-1; 7 nucleotides line up with TRBD2. The trim removed 7 bases at V and 9 bases at J, leaving 12 bases unmatched. From germline, CDR1 is MNHEY and CDR2 SVGAGI. The CDR3 length is 14 residues. CDR3 sequence (DNA): TGTGCCAGCACTCATTCGGGGCGGGGGACTGAGCAGTTCTTC. Amino acids: CASTHSGRGTEQFF.

V gene TRBV30 combines with J gene TRBJ1-1, with D maybe TRBD1 (6 bases). Per germline, CDR1 GTSNPN and CDR2 SVGIG (reference sequence). This CDR3 is built from 10 residues. The V end lost 8 bases, the J end lost 10 bases, and 14 bases lay between the germline ends. CDR3 sequence (DNA): TGTGCCGGTTGGGGGGGCCGAGCTTTCTTT. It yields the protein CAGWGGRAFF. The variable domain in full, completed from reference TRBV30 and TRBJ1-1, reads SQTIHQWPATLVQPVGSPLSLECTVEGTSNPNLYWYRQAAGRGLQLLFYSVGIGQISSEVPQNLSASRPQDRQFILSSKKLLLSDSGFYLCAGWGGRAFFGQGTRLTVV.

The V and J genes are TRBV5-1 and TRBJ2-5; the D gene is possibly TRBD2 (6 bases). The CDR3 contains 14 residues. Germline values: CDR1 SGHRS, CDR2 YFSETQ. Trimming pared 2 bases from V and 5 bases from J, leaving 13 bases between. DNA for the CDR3: TGCGCCAGCAGCTTAAGACCTGGAGGGGAGACCCAGTACTTC. This codes for CASSLRPGGETQYF.

The V gene is TRBV6-6, the J gene TRBJ2-3; 7 nucleotides align to TRBD1. CDR3 length equals 16 residues. CDR1 is MNHNY, CDR2 SVGAGI, per germline (reference sequence). V trimming: 3 bases; J trimming: 0 bases; junction bases outside the gene matches: 6. Here the CDR3 reads CASSYGQVLSTDTQYF. CDR3 bases: TGTGCCAGCAGTTATGGACAGGTTCTTAGCACAGATACGCAGTATTTT.

Only one count was recorded for this clone. This chain connects TRBV6-1 to TRBJ1-5; 11 bases align to TRBD1. J lost 5 bases, V lost 4 bases, and 7 bases had no gene match. Per the germline V gene, CDR1 is MNHNS and CDR2 is SASEGT. The CDR3 has 16 amino acids. CDR3 bases: TGTGCCAGCAGTGCCCAGGACAGGGGGCCTTATCAGCCCCAGCATTTT. This sequence encodes CASSAQDRGPYQPQHF.

The V and J genes are TRBV6-4 and TRBJ1-6; no reliable D call. V was shortened by 1 base and J by 10 bases, with 5 bases between the two germline ends. Germline CDR1 and CDR2: MRHNA and SNTAGT. This CDR3 has 12 amino acids. The CDR3 loop reads CASSDLGSPLHF. The CDR3 DNA sequence: TGTGCCAGCAGTGACTTGGGCTCACCCCTCCACTTT.

The chain combines TRBV10-3 with TRBJ2-2; TRBD2 agrees at 12 bases. Germline V gene lookup returns CDR1 ENHRY and CDR2 SYGVKD. V gave up 11 bases and J gave up 2 bases; unmatched junction bases: 6. This CDR3 is built from 15 residues. This CDR3 is CAVTSGGQNTGELFF. In DNA, the CDR3 is TGTGCCGTGACTAGCGGGGGCCAAAACACCGGGGAGCTGTTTTTT.

This sequence joins TRBV19 and TRBJ1-3; D gene uncertain. CDR3 size: 11 residues. The germline V and J ends were trimmed by 9 bases and 7 bases, with 10 bases remaining between them. Germline V gene data show CDR1 as LNHDA and CDR2 as SQIVND (reference sequence). CDR3 protein: CASGPGNTIYF. CDR3 coding DNA: TGTGCCAGCGGCCCAGGCAACACCATATATTTT.

This chain joins TRBV11-2 and TRBJ1-1; no reliable D call. The germline V gene encodes CDR1 SGHAT and CDR2 FQNNGV. The CDR3 totals 13 residues. With 5 bases removed from V and 1 base from J, the gap between germline ends came to 8 bases. The CDR3 DNA reads TGTGCCAGCAGCCAAACACCGAACACTGAAGCTTTCTTT. Encoded protein: CASSQTPNTEAFF.

The chain links TRBV13 to TRBJ1-2, with a possible D match to TRBD1 (6 bases). V lost 6 bases and J lost 7, with 21 bases in between. CDR1 and CDR2 (germline): PRHDT, FYEKMQ (reference sequence). CDR3 length: 15 amino acids. CDR3 nucleotide sequence: TGTGCCAGCAGGGCAGGACAGCCCCTAGCCGGTGGCTACACCTTC. It codes for CASRAGQPLAGGYTF.

The chain has TRBV19 and TRBJ1-1, with D perhaps matching TRBD1 (5 bases). Looked up from germline, CDR1 is LNHDA and CDR2 is SQIVND (reference sequence). V lost 4 bases and J lost 4, with 7 bases in between. The CDR3 consists of 12 residues. The CDR3: CASSRGVTEAFF. For the CDR3, the DNA is TGTGCCAGTAGTAGGGGCGTCACTGAAGCTTTCTTT.

The chain combines TRBV15 with TRBJ1-1, with D unresolved. The V end lost 0 bases, the J end lost 11 bases, and 19 bases lay between the germline ends. Germline V CDR1 and CDR2: LNHNV, YYDKDF (reference sequence). This CDR3 has 15 residues. The DNA of the CDR3 is TGTGCCACCAGCAGAGATTTAACGGGGAGCGGATATGCTTTCTTT. Translation: CATSRDLTGSGYAFF.

The chain is built from TRBV5-6 and TRBJ2-7, with TRBD2 as a possible D gene (6 bases). V lost 2 bases, J lost 3 bases, and 15 bases lay in between. The CDR3 length is 15 residues. Germline lookup yields CDR1 SGHDT and CDR2 YYEEEE. DNA of the CDR3: TGTGCCAGCAGCTTTCGGACTACGACCGGCTACGAGCAGTACTTC. As protein: CASSFRTTTGYEQYF.

The chain carries TRBV6-4 and TRBJ2-1; a possible D gene is TRBD1 (6 bases). This CDR3 comprises 14 residues. The ends were cut back, 3 bases at V and 6 bases at J, with 12 bases in the middle. In germline, CDR1 is MRHNA, CDR2 SNTAGT. The CDR3 loop reads CASSDQGRVNEQFF. The CDR3 DNA reads as TGTGCCAGCAGTGATCAGGGGCGGGTCAATGAGCAGTTCTTC.